Listed below are T cell receptor beta chains from one sample, sequenced in a study of identical twins. One entry per CDR3 protein, called by TCRdb with MiXCR from the 5' RACE reads. Among 200,000 to 300,000 distinct CDR3 sequences, roughly 7% were seen once, and the ten largest hold roughly 3.7%. This sample also appeared in a second study, on yellow fever vaccine responses in identical twins.

Sequencing input: memory (CD45RO+) T cells sorted from blood. The receptors here all came from a young woman in good health. CDR3s include the opening cysteine and the closing phenylalanine or tryptophan. Each record gives: J gene, V gene, clone size, D gene, CDR3 DNA, CDR3 protein. D genes are given only for firm matches. A row's size may be missing; if present it is once, few, many or a size class.

>TRBJ1-5|TRBV6-1|many|-
TGTGCCAGCAGTGAAGGGGCGGAAAGTCAGCCCCAGCATTTT
CASSEGAESQPQHF
>TRBJ2-6|TRBV10-3|-|-
TGTGCCATCAGCCGGAGGGGGCAGACCCACTCTGGGGCCAACGTCCTGACTTTC
CAISRRGQTHSGANVLTF
>TRBJ1-2|TRBV10-3|once|TRBD1
TGTGCCATCAGTAAGGGGGCAGCAATAGAAGGCTACACCTTC
CAISKGAAIEGYTF
>TRBJ2-6|TRBV5-1|-|-
TGCGCCAGCAGCTTGGCGTCGGGGACGTGGGGCTCTGGGGCCAACGTCCTGACTTTC
CASSLASGTWGSGANVLTF
>TRBJ2-2|TRBV20-1|few|-
TGCAGTGCTAGAGGCGGTTTTGGCGGAACGAACACCGGGGAGCTGTTTTTT
CSARGGFGGTNTGELFF
>TRBJ2-2|TRBV19|few|-
TGTGCCAGTAGTCCCCGGCTCAGAACCGGGGAGCTGTTTTTT
CASSPRLRTGELFF
>TRBJ2-7|TRBV12-3/TRBV12-4|-|TRBD2
TGTGCCAGCAGTCTAGCGGGAGGAGGGAAGGAGCAGTACTTC
CASSLAGGGKEQYF
>TRBJ2-5|TRBV5-6|few|TRBD1
TGTGCCAGCAGGACAGGGGTTTCTAGAGAGACCCAGTACTTC
CASRTGVSRETQYF
>TRBJ2-5|TRBV28|many|TRBD2
TGTGCCAGCAGACGGGCAATTAGCGGGCAAGAGACCCAGTACTTC
CASRRAISGQETQYF
>TRBJ2-1|TRBV5-1|-|TRBD2
TGCGCCAGCAGCTCCGGACTAGAGGGGTACAATGAGCAGTTCTTC
CASSSGLEGYNEQFF
>TRBJ2-7|TRBV7-3|-|TRBD2
TGTGCCAGCCTAAAAGGGGGCGGGAGGGCTGCCTACGAGCAGTACTTC
CASLKGGGRAAYEQYF
>TRBJ1-5|TRBV12-3/TRBV12-4|many|-
TGTGCCAGCAGTCTACAGGAGTATCAGCCCCAGCATTTT
CASSLQEYQPQHF
>TRBJ2-5|TRBV12-3/TRBV12-4|many|-
TGTGCCAGTGCTGGGATAAGGTACCAAGAGACCCAGTACTTC
CASAGIRYQETQYF
>TRBJ1-1|TRBV5-1|-|-
TGCGCCAGCAGCTCAGACTTCACACAGGGACGATACACTGAAGCTTTCTTT
CASSSDFTQGRYTEAFF
>TRBJ2-5|TRBV7-2|-|-
TGTGCCAGCAGCTCAGGGACCCAGTACTTC
CASSSGTQYF
>TRBJ2-5|TRBV11-2|many|-
TGTGCCAGCAGTTATGGCCTGGGGGAGACCCAGTACTTC
CASSYGLGETQYF
>TRBJ2-3|TRBV3-1|few|-
TGTGCCAGCAGCCTCCGCGGTAATACGCAGTATTTT
CASSLRGNTQYF
>TRBJ2-1|TRBV3-1|many|TRBD2
TGTGCCAGCAGCCCCCGTAGCGGGGGCCCTTACAATGAGCAGTTCTTC
CASSPRSGGPYNEQFF
>TRBJ1-5|TRBV6-4|-|-
TGTGCCAGCAGCTCAGAGGACAATCAGCCCCAGCATTTT
CASSSEDNQPQHF
>TRBJ2-7|TRBV3-1|many|-
TGTGCCAGCAGCCAAGATAGCGGAGGGGCTTACGAGCAGTACTTC
CASSQDSGGAYEQYF
>TRBJ2-2|TRBV2|-|TRBD2
TGTGCCAGCAGTGAGAGGGCGGGAGTTTACACCGGGGAGCTGTTTTTT
CASSERAGVYTGELFF
>TRBJ2-1|TRBV3-1|many|TRBD2
TGTGCCAGCAGCAGCTTCAGCGGGAGTTGGTACAATGAGCAGTTCTTC
CASSSFSGSWYNEQFF
>TRBJ1-1|TRBV5-1|many|-
TGCGCCAGCAGCTTGGGGCAGGGAGGAGGGACTGAAGCTTTCTTT
CASSLGQGGGTEAFF
>TRBJ1-5|TRBV7-8|many|-
TGTGCCAGCAGCTTAGGGCTCCTCGGGGGCACCTTCAATCAGCCCCAGCATTTT
CASSLGLLGGTFNQPQHF
>TRBJ2-3|TRBV29-1|-|-
TGCAGCGTTGGGACTAGGGGGAACGATACGCAGTATTTT
CSVGTRGNDTQYF
>TRBJ2-4|TRBV20-1|-|-
TGCAGTGGAAGCGCCCGTCTAGCCAAAAACATTCAGTACTTC
CSGSARLAKNIQYF